These 25 T cell receptor beta chains came from one sample sequenced in a study of CD8 T cells in Susac syndrome. Random hexamers were used to reverse transcribe 0.5 to 1 ug of RNA. A single record per CDR3 protein comes from TCRdb applying MiXCR to the immunoSEQ multiplex PCR reads. Here the sample spans 55,000 to 80,000 distinct CDR3 sequences, 85% to 95% being singletons. The sequenced sample consisted of CD4+ T cells from PBMCs. The origin of the receptors is a human donor with Susac syndrome.

This sequence joins TRBV6-4 and TRBJ2-3, with 7 nucleotides matching TRBD1. CDR3 length: 18 residues. CDR1 and CDR2 from the germline V gene are MRHNA and SNTAGT. V was pared by 6 bases and J by 0 bases, with 15 bases of the junction left unmatched. The CDR3 DNA sequence: TGTGCCAGCAGATCAATGGGACAGCCAAATACTAGCACAGATACGCAGTATTTT. This translates into CASRSMGQPNTSTDTQYF.

The rearrangement uses TRBV12-3 or TRBV12-4 and TRBJ2-7; TRBD1 aligns across 7 bases. Trimming removed 3 bases from V and 4 bases from J; junction bases left unmatched: 6. CDR3 length: 14 residues. The CDR3 region has the DNA TGTGCCAGCAGTTTTAGAGGGGGCGGGTACGAGCAGTACTTC. Its protein product is CASSFRGGGYEQYF.

This chain connects TRBV5-1 to TRBJ1-2; D is uncertain. The V gene lost 0 bases and the J gene lost 1 base, with 7 bases spanning the gap. Per germline, CDR1 SGHRS and CDR2 YFSETQ. CDR3 size: 14 residues. DNA of the CDR3: TGCGCCAGCAGCTTGGAGGCCTTTAACTATGGCTACACCTTC. It yields the protein CASSLEAFNYGYTF.

V usage is TRBV20-1 and J usage is TRBJ1-2; D not resolved. CDR3 length: 12 residues. Germline CDR1 and CDR2: DFQATT and SNEGSKA (reference sequence). V lost 3 bases to trimming and J lost 8 bases, with 13 bases between them. The CDR3 DNA is TGCAGTGCTAGGTTGAAACTAGGAGGCTACACCTTC. Translating gives CSARLKLGGYTF.

This chain joins TRBV5-1 and TRBJ2-6; tentatively, D is TRBD1 (5 bases). V lost 4 bases, J lost 0 bases, and 14 bases lay in between. CDR1 and CDR2 from the germline V gene are SGHRS and YFSETQ. The CDR3 has 17 residues. The CDR3 DNA reads TGCGCCAGCAGCCCAAGACAGCCCCACTCTGGGGCCAACGTCCTGACTTTC. Residues: CASSPRQPHSGANVLTF.

The CDR3 nucleotides read TGTGCCAGCAGCCCGCGGACAGGCAGGACTTCACCCCTCCACTTT. Its protein is CASSPRTGRTSPLHF. This rearrangement joins TRBV7-9 to TRBJ1-6, with TRBD1 matching 7 bases. Trimming cost V 5 bases and J 9 bases; bases outside gene matches: 10. The germline V gene encodes CDR1 SEHNR and CDR2 FQNEAQ (reference sequence). This CDR3 contains 15 residues.

The chain employs TRBV20-1 and TRBJ2-3; D unresolved. Germline assignment: CDR1 DFQATT and CDR2 SNEGSKA (reference sequence). The CDR3 is 12 residues long. V lost 6 bases to trimming and J lost 1 base, with 8 bases between them. CDR3 protein: CSAEAGTDTQYF. The CDR3 nucleotides are TGCAGTGCCGAGGCGGGCACAGATACGCAGTATTTT.

This clonotype was seen just once. This rearrangement joins TRBV18 to TRBJ2-7; D not resolved. Germline loops: CDR1 KGHSH, CDR2 LQKENI. V dropped 0 bases and J dropped 0 bases, with 9 bases sitting between them. The CDR3 is 15 residues long. The CDR3 bases are TGTGCCAGCTCACCACCCTACGTCAGCTCCTACGAGCAGTACTTC. Amino acid sequence: CASSPPYVSSYEQYF.

V usage is TRBV2 and J usage is TRBJ2-7; D is perhaps TRBD1 or TRBD2 (5 bases each). Germline V CDR1 and CDR2: SNHLY, FYNNEI. CDR3 length: 13 residues. The V end lost 5 bases, the J end lost 2 bases, and 10 bases lay between the germline ends. CDR3 nucleotides: TGTGCCAGCAGTCGGGACGGAGCCTACGAGCAGTACTTC. Translating it yields CASSRDGAYEQYF.

The chain employs TRBV20-1 and TRBJ1-2; no firm D call. The CDR3 covers 14 residues. V was trimmed by 1 base and J by 5 bases, leaving 14 bases between them. CDR1 is DFQATT and CDR2 is SNEGSKA in the germline V gene (reference sequence). The CDR3 nucleotides are TGCAGTGCTAGAGTATCCGGACGTGATTATGGCTACACCTTC. Protein: CSARVSGRDYGYTF.

The V call is TRBV18, the J call TRBJ2-2; perhaps D is TRBD1 or TRBD2 (5 bases each). The CDR3 consists of 19 residues. Between the trimmed V and J ends, which lost 6 bases and 0 bases, there was a span of 23 bases. Looked up from germline, CDR1 is KGHSH and CDR2 is LQKENI. Here the CDR3 reads CASSGPGTGTPTNTGELFF. Here the CDR3 DNA reads TGTGCCAGCTCGGGCCCCGGGACGGGAACCCCAACGAACACCGGGGAGCTGTTTTTT. Looking up the rest from reference TRBV18 and TRBJ2-2 gives the full variable domain: NAGVMQNPRHLVRRRGQEARLRCSPMKGHSHVYWYRQLPEEGLKFMVYLQKENIIDESGMPKERFSAEFPKEGPSILRIQQVVRGDSAAYFCASSGPGTGTPTNTGELFFGEGSRLTVL.

This sequence joins TRBV29-1 and TRBJ2-7; D remains unclear. This CDR3 comprises 12 residues. Trimming left V 4 bases short and J 1 base short, with 8 bases between. CDR1 and CDR2 from the germline V gene are SQVTM and ANQGSEA. The CDR3 DNA is TGCAGCGTTGGGAGAGTTTCCTACGAGCAGTACTTC. This codes for CSVGRVSYEQYF.

The chain has TRBV6-5 and TRBJ2-1; 13 nucleotides line up with TRBD2. Germline V gives CDR1 MNHEY, CDR2 SVGAGI. Trimming removed 5 bases from V and 10 bases from J; junction bases left unmatched: 5. This CDR3 spans 14 amino acids. The CDR3 region is CASSRTSGGPEQFF. The DNA for the CDR3 is TGTGCCAGCAGTCGGACTAGCGGGGGCCCCGAGCAGTTCTTC.

This clonotype was seen a single time. V usage is TRBV6-6 and J usage is TRBJ2-5; TRBD1 matches 8 bases. The CDR3 length is 16 residues. V was pared by 1 base and J by 5 bases, with 9 bases of the junction left unmatched. CDR1 is MNHNY and CDR2 is SVGAGI in the germline V gene (reference sequence). As DNA, the CDR3 is TGTGCCAGCAGTTACTACAGACAGGGGAGGAAGGAGACCCAGTACTTC. It translates to CASSYYRQGRKETQYF.

The chain uses TRBV20-1 and TRBJ2-1; D may be TRBD2 (5 bases). Trimming removed 6 bases at V and 9 bases at J, with 18 bases between. The CDR3 covers 13 residues. Germline CDR1 is DFQATT and CDR2 is SNEGSKA (reference sequence). The CDR3 region is CSAPERDVGEQFF. The CDR3 DNA follows: TGCAGTGCCCCGGAACGGGATGTCGGTGAGCAGTTCTTC.

The J gene is TRBJ1-2, the V gene TRBV20-1; 9 bases are shared with TRBD1. Germline loops: CDR1 DFQATT, CDR2 SNEGSKA (reference sequence). The CDR3 has 13 amino acids. V shed 6 bases, J shed 2 bases, and the junction held 4 bases outside the gene matches. The CDR3 nucleotides read TGCAGTGCACAGGGGGCGCTGAACTATGGCTACACCTTC. Amino acids: CSAQGALNYGYTF.

This rearrangement joins TRBV28 to TRBJ2-2, with TRBD1 matching 8 bases. V lost 9 bases, J lost 5 bases, and 2 bases stayed unmatched. Germline-derived CDR1 and CDR2 are MDHEN and SYDVKM. The CDR3 is 12 amino acids. The CDR3 protein is CASDRGTGELFF. In DNA form, the CDR3 reads TGTGCCAGTGACAGGGGAACCGGGGAGCTGTTTTTT.

The J gene is TRBJ2-1, the V gene TRBV19, with TRBD1 identical over 10 bases. The CDR3 is 16 amino acids. V was pared by 5 bases and J by 5 bases, with 9 bases of the junction left unmatched. CDR1 and CDR2 from the germline V gene are LNHDA and SQIVND (reference sequence). This CDR3 is CASSLMWDRGDNEQFF. Here the CDR3 DNA reads TGTGCCAGTAGTCTGATGTGGGACAGGGGTGACAATGAGCAGTTCTTC.

V is TRBV20-1 and J is TRBJ2-4; unclear D gene. The CDR3 is 11 residues long. The germline V gene has CDR1 DFQATT and CDR2 SNEGSKA (reference sequence). V was trimmed by 6 bases and J by 7 bases, leaving 10 bases between them. The CDR3 region is CSAGHMNIQYF. The DNA of the CDR3 is TGCAGTGCCGGCCACATGAACATTCAGTACTTC.

The J gene is TRBJ2-7, the V gene TRBV5-6; 7 positions match TRBD1. Looked up from germline, CDR1 is SGHDT and CDR2 is YYEEEE. After removal of 2 bases from V and 4 bases from J, the junction contained 6 bases not matched to a gene. CDR3 length: 14 amino acids. The DNA of the CDR3 is TGTGCCAGCAGCTTCGGACAGGCCACTTACGAGCAGTACTTC. Encoded protein: CASSFGQATYEQYF. The whole variable domain, remainder taken from reference TRBV5-6 and TRBJ2-7, is DAGVTQSPTHLIKTRGQQVTLRCSPKSGHDTVSWYQQALGQGPQFIFQYYEEEERQRGNFPDRFSGHQFPNYSSELNVNALLLGDSALYLCASSFGQATYEQYFGPGTRLTVT.

This chain connects TRBV7-3 to TRBJ2-3; D could derive from TRBD1 or TRBD2 (5 bases each). The CDR3 spans 15 residues. V lost 5 bases and J 4 bases, leaving 16 bases between the germline ends. Germline assignment: CDR1 SGHTA and CDR2 FQGTGA. Here the CDR3 DNA reads TGTGCCAGCAGCCTAGACCCCGGGGCGGCAGATACGCAGTATTTT. Amino acids: CASSLDPGAADTQYF. The full variable domain, rest sourced from reference TRBV7-3 and TRBJ2-3, is GAGVSQTPSNKVTEKGKYVELRCDPISGHTALYWYRQSLGQGPEFLIYFQGTGAADDSGLPNDRFFAVRPEGSVSTLKIQRTERGDSAVYLCASSLDPGAADTQYFGPGTRLTVL.

This chain connects TRBV6-5 to TRBJ2-7; D might be TRBD1 (8 bases). The CDR3 loop spans 14 amino acids. The germline V and J ends were trimmed by 5 bases and 4 bases, with 15 bases remaining between them. The germline V gene has CDR1 MNHEY and CDR2 SVGAGI. CDR3 nucleotide sequence: TGTGCCAGCAGTAACAGGGGGGGACGGTACGAGCAGTACTTC. This translates into CASSNRGGRYEQYF.

This rearrangement joins TRBV7-3 to TRBJ2-3; 9 nucleotides line up with TRBD1. With V trimmed by 2 bases and J by 3 bases, 6 bases remained unmatched. The CDR3 is 16 amino acids. CDR1 SGHTA and CDR2 FQGTGA come from the germline V gene. The DNA of the CDR3 is TGTGCCAGCAGCTTAGGGACAGGGATGAGTACAGATACGCAGTATTTT. Its translation is CASSLGTGMSTDTQYF.

This clonotype occurred once. The V gene is TRBV5-1, the J gene TRBJ2-3; TRBD2 matches 11 bases. V trimming: 4 bases; J trimming: 3 bases; junction bases outside the gene matches: 4. The CDR3 runs to 15 residues. In germline, CDR1 is SGHRS, CDR2 YFSETQ. CDR3 nucleotides: TGCGCCAGCAGCCCCCTAGCGGGGGGAACAGATACGCAGTATTTT. Translation gives CASSPLAGGTDTQYF. The full variable domain, in which reference TRBV5-1 and TRBJ2-3 provide the parts outside the CDR3, is KAGVTQTPRYLIKTRGQQVTLSCSPISGHRSVSWYQQTPGQGLQFLFEYFSETQRNKGNFPGRFSGRQFSNSRSEMNVSTLELGDSALYLCASSPLAGGTDTQYFGPGTRLTVL.

CDR3 region: CASSEFGDTDTQYF. CDR3 coding DNA: TGTGCCAGCAGTGAATTTGGGGATACAGATACGCAGTATTTT. The chain joins TRBV6-1 to TRBJ2-3; unclear D gene. The V end was cut by 2 bases, the J end by 3 bases, with 9 bases between. This CDR3 contains 14 residues. Per germline, CDR1 MNHNS and CDR2 SASEGT.